This TCR beta chain was obtained from a study of cytomegalovirus exposure and HLA in healthy donors. Study conclusions and caveats: Later, an analysis showed that TCR beta chains associated with HLA were more clonally expanded than others that were equally common.

A remark on this clone: The antigen is undetermined.

60 Vbeta and 13 Jbeta primers were used in PCR. The method was immunoSEQ multiplex PCR; TCRdb's version includes in-frame clones alone and lacks a portion of them. The listing contains around 76,000 clones. The CDR3 has 14 residues. The germline gives CDR1 LNHDA, CDR2 SQIVND (reference sequence). Trimming took 5 bases from V and 0 from J, leaving 11 bases between them. The sequenced sample was PBMCs. This receptor was identified in a woman aged 60 to 75 in good health and CMV-seronegative. The V call is TRBV19, the J call TRBJ2-7, with D maybe TRBD2 (5 bases). In nucleotides, the CDR3 is TGTGCCAGTAGTTACGGACTGTTCTCCTACGAGCAGTACTTC. The encoded protein is CASSYGLFSYEQYF.